Each of the 28 T cell receptor beta chains below was sequenced from the same sample in a study of OX40 agonist ivuxolimab in advanced cancers. Assay: immunoSEQ multiplex PCR; the TCRdb copy retains only in-frame clones and omits some. The table has approximately 74,000 clones, 90% seen once; the top ten hold roughly a tenth. The sample consisted of CD4+ or CD8+ T cells sorted from blood, taken in a trial of the OX40 agonist ivuxolimab. The receptors stem from an adult with an advanced solid tumor such as melanoma, head and neck, liver or kidney cancer.

In its sample, this clone was seen once. V and J are TRBV7-2 and TRBJ2-5; 9 nucleotides agree with TRBD1. Germline CDR1 SGHTA, CDR2 FQGNSA. The CDR3 is 14 residues long. Trimming removed 4 bases from V and 4 bases from J; junction bases left unmatched: 4. CDR3 loop: CASSSQGAGETQYF. The CDR3 DNA follows: TGTGCCAGCAGCTCACAGGGGGCAGGAGAGACCCAGTACTTC.

This clone was observed once. The V gene is TRBV18, the J gene TRBJ1-1, with D unresolved. From germline, CDR1 is KGHSH and CDR2 LQKENI. Trimming cost V 0 bases and J 4 bases, with 12 bases left between them. This CDR3 has 15 amino acids. In nucleotides, the CDR3 is TGTGCCAGCTCACCACCGAACGGGAGAGGCACTGAAGCTTTCTTT. As protein: CASSPPNGRGTEAFF. Looking up the rest from reference TRBV18 and TRBJ1-1 gives the full variable domain: NAGVMQNPRHLVRRRGQEARLRCSPMKGHSHVYWYRQLPEEGLKFMVYLQKENIIDESGMPKERFSAEFPKEGPSILRIQQVVRGDSAAYFCASSPPNGRGTEAFFGQGTRLTVV.

The V gene is TRBV9, the J gene TRBJ2-3; D may be TRBD1 or TRBD2 (5 bases each). This CDR3 region has 16 residues. Germline V gene data show CDR1 as SGDLS and CDR2 as YYNGEE. The V and J ends lost 0 bases and 0 bases respectively, with 11 bases between them. The CDR3 DNA reads as TGTGCCAGCAGCGTAGGGGTGGGACCGAGCACAGATACGCAGTATTTT. This translates into CASSVGVGPSTDTQYF.

The V and J genes are TRBV29-1 and TRBJ1-2, with 9 bases aligning to TRBD1. This CDR3 contains 14 residues. V lost 2 bases and J lost 7; bases outside the gene matches: 8. Germline CDR1 SQVTM, CDR2 ANQGSEA. CDR3 nucleotides: TGCAGCGTTGAACCGTGGACAGGGGCTCCTGGCTACACCTTC. This encodes CSVEPWTGAPGYTF. The full variable domain, with the rest looked up from reference TRBV29-1 and TRBJ1-2, is SAVISQKPSRDICQRGTSLTIQCQVDSQVTMMFWYRQQPGQSLTLIATANQGSEATYESGFVIDKFPISRPNLTFSTLTVSNMSPEDSSIYLCSVEPWTGAPGYTFGSGTRLTVV.

The chain carries TRBV6-1 and TRBJ2-5; D remains unclear. CDR3 length: 14 amino acids. Trimming left V 1 base short and J 9 bases short, with 15 bases between. Germline lookup yields CDR1 MNHNS and CDR2 SASEGT. CDR3 sequence (DNA): TGTGCCAGCAGTGAAGATCCCGCCACGAAGTCCCAGTACTTC. Encoded protein: CASSEDPATKSQYF.

The genes are TRBV2 and TRBJ2-1, with D maybe TRBD2 (6 bases). The CDR3 totals 14 residues. Trimming removed 6 bases from V and 3 bases from J, with 12 bases in between. Per the germline V gene, CDR1 is SNHLY and CDR2 is FYNNEI. The CDR3 protein is CASSTRGNYNEQFF. The CDR3 bases are TGTGCCAGCAGCACGCGCGGGAACTACAATGAGCAGTTCTTC.

The chain joins TRBV5-6 to TRBJ2-4; tentatively, D is TRBD2 (6 bases). This CDR3 has 19 residues. Trimming took off 3 bases at V and 0 bases at J, with 22 bases between the two ends. Germline V CDR1 and CDR2: SGHDT, YYEEEE. The CDR3 sequence: CASSSHGAGPPLAKNIQYF. The CDR3 nucleotides read TGTGCCAGCAGCTCCCATGGGGCGGGACCGCCTCTAGCCAAAAACATTCAGTACTTC.

The chain's CDR3 is CASSYSIWGADGYTF. The CDR3 region has the DNA TGTGCCAGCAGTTACTCGATTTGGGGCGCTGATGGCTACACCTTC. The gene calls are TRBV6-5 and TRBJ1-2; the D gene is possibly TRBD1 (5 bases). V lost 0 bases and J lost 6, with 14 bases in between. The CDR3 is 15 amino acids. The germline gives CDR1 MNHEY, CDR2 SVGAGI.

This chain connects TRBV7-2 to TRBJ2-2; TRBD1 is a possible D gene (6 bases). Trimming removed 4 bases from V and 5 bases from J, with 11 bases in between. The germline gives CDR1 SGHTA, CDR2 FQGNSA. The CDR3 consists of 14 residues. The CDR3 region is CASSSNTGTGELFF. For the CDR3, the DNA is TGTGCCAGCAGCTCGAATACAGGGACCGGGGAGCTGTTTTTT. Based on the CDR3 plus reference TRBV7-2 and TRBJ2-2, the full variable domain is GAGVSQSPSNKVTEKGKDVELRCDPISGHTALYWYRQSLGQGLEFLIYFQGNSAPDKSGLPSDRFSAERTGGSVSTLTIQRTQQEDSAVYLCASSSNTGTGELFFGEGSRLTVL.

This chain's CDR3 is CASSKGSLRTEAFF. The CDR3 DNA is TGTGCCAGTAGTAAGGGGTCCTTGAGAACTGAAGCTTTCTTT. The chain is built from TRBV19 and TRBJ1-1; tentative D call: TRBD1 (5 bases). CDR3 length equals 14 residues. V was clipped by 4 bases and J by 5 bases, with 14 bases between them. CDR1 LNHDA and CDR2 SQIVND come from the germline V gene (reference sequence). The full variable domain, with the rest looked up from reference TRBV19 and TRBJ1-1, is DGGITQSPKYLFRKEGQNVTLSCEQNLNHDAMYWYRQDPGQGLRLIYYSQIVNDFQKGDIAEGYSVSREKKESFPLTVTSAQKNPTAFYLCASSKGSLRTEAFFGQGTRLTVV.

The chain joins TRBV7-8 to TRBJ2-3; 9 bases map to TRBD1. Looked up from germline, CDR1 is SGHVS and CDR2 is FQNEAQ. The CDR3 spans 15 residues. The ends lost 6 bases at V and 2 bases at J; junction bases unmatched: 6. The CDR3 is CASRYRGPNTDTQYF. In DNA form, the CDR3 reads TGTGCCAGCAGATACAGGGGGCCTAACACAGATACGCAGTATTTT.

V gene TRBV7-8 combines with J gene TRBJ2-3, with 11 bases aligning to TRBD2. With V trimmed by 2 bases and J by 3 bases, 1 base remained unmatched. The length of the CDR3 is 15 residues. CDR1 and CDR2 (germline): SGHVS, FQNEAQ. This CDR3 reads CASSLRTSGTDTQYF. Here the CDR3 DNA reads TGTGCCAGCAGCTTACGGACTAGCGGGACAGATACGCAGTATTTT.

V usage is TRBV30 and J usage is TRBJ1-5, with 8 bases lining up with TRBD1. The trim removed 2 bases at V and 5 bases at J, leaving 2 bases unmatched. The CDR3 consists of 13 residues. Germline V CDR1 and CDR2: GTSNPN, SVGIG (reference sequence). CDR3 loop: CAWSTTGDQPQHF. DNA for the CDR3: TGTGCCTGGAGTACGACAGGGGATCAGCCCCAGCATTTT.

V usage is TRBV5-8 and J usage is TRBJ1-3; D remains unclear. V was shortened by 2 bases and J by 8 bases, with 11 bases between the two germline ends. The CDR3 is made up of 13 amino acids. Per the germline V gene, CDR1 is SGHTS and CDR2 is YDEGEE. CDR3 amino acids: CASSLTDFDTIYF. The CDR3 DNA reads as TGTGCCAGCAGCTTAACGGATTTTGACACCATATATTTT.

The chain carries TRBV5-1 and TRBJ2-1, with 12 bases aligning to TRBD2. Germline V lookup: CDR1 SGHRS, CDR2 YFSETQ. V dropped 7 bases and J dropped 4; count of bases not matched to a gene: 3. The CDR3 totals 14 residues. The CDR3 region is CASGLAGSYNEQFF. Written as DNA, the CDR3 is TGCGCCAGCGGACTAGCGGGATCTTACAATGAGCAGTTCTTC.

This CDR3 is CASSTRQGRWTEAFF. DNA for the CDR3: TGTGCCAGCAGTACAAGACAGGGGAGATGGACTGAAGCTTTCTTT. This chain connects TRBV27 to TRBJ1-1; TRBD1 matches at 8 bases. Germline V gene lookup returns CDR1 MNHEY and CDR2 SMNVEV (reference sequence). With 5 bases clipped from V and 5 bases from J, the junction kept 10 bases outside the gene matches. CDR3 size: 15 residues.

The genes are TRBV5-1 and TRBJ2-2; TRBD2 matches 8 bases. The CDR3 is 16 residues long. The trim removed 3 bases at V and 0 bases at J, leaving 4 bases unmatched. Germline lookup yields CDR1 SGHRS and CDR2 YFSETQ. The CDR3 DNA follows: TGCGCCAGCAGCTCTGGCGGGAGGTCGAACACCGGGGAGCTGTTTTTT. Protein sequence: CASSSGGRSNTGELFF.

This chain joins TRBV7-2 and TRBJ1-1; D ambiguous. Trimming shortened V by 0 bases and J by 1 base, and 9 bases separated the two germline ends. Germline V CDR1 and CDR2: SGHTA, FQGNSA. CDR3 length equals 15 residues. CDR3 bases: TGTGCCAGCAGCTTAGCTCCTCAGTGGAACACTGAAGCTTTCTTT. It codes for CASSLAPQWNTEAFF.

CDR3 DNA sequence: TGTGCCAGCAGCGCATCGGGACAGTCCCAAGAGACCCAGTACTTC. Protein: CASSASGQSQETQYF. V and J are TRBV9 and TRBJ2-5, with 7 bases lining up with TRBD1. The V and J ends lost 3 bases and 1 base, in that order; junction bases with no gene match: 6. Per germline, CDR1 SGDLS and CDR2 YYNGEE. The CDR3 totals 15 residues. The full variable domain, completed using reference TRBV9 and TRBJ2-5, is DSGVTQTPKHLITATGQRVTLRCSPRSGDLSVYWYQQSLDQGLQFLIQYYNGEERAKGNILERFSAQQFPDLHSELNLSSLELGDSALYFCASSASGQSQETQYFGPGTRLLVL.

A word on this clone: Other DNA sequences within the sample encode an identical CDR3. The genes are TRBV19 and TRBJ1-5, with D maybe TRBD1 (5 bases). The CDR3 runs to 14 residues. From germline, CDR1 is LNHDA and CDR2 SQIVND (reference sequence). Deletions cut 3 bases from V and 4 bases from J, with 10 bases between. The CDR3: CASSIRRGNQPQHF. The CDR3 DNA sequence: TGTGCCAGTAGTATCCGTAGGGGTAATCAGCCCCAGCATTTT.

This chain links TRBV19 with TRBJ2-3; 7 bases agree with TRBD2. There are 15 residues in the CDR3. Germline CDR1 LNHDA, CDR2 SQIVND (reference sequence). V was pared by 3 bases and J by 1 base, with 4 bases of the junction left unmatched. The CDR3 nucleotides are TGTGCCAGTAGTATGACGGGGGGTGGCACAGATACGCAGTATTTT. Its protein product is CASSMTGGGTDTQYF.

The chain recombines TRBV12-5 with TRBJ2-3; D ambiguous. This CDR3 comprises 14 residues. CDR1 and CDR2 from the germline V gene are LGHNT and FRNRAP. V was trimmed by 1 base and J by 4 bases, leaving 9 bases between them. CDR3 nucleotide sequence: TGTGCTAGTGGTTTGGGGGTCCCACCAGATACGCAGTATTTT. Its translation is CASGLGVPPDTQYF.

V gene TRBV5-1 combines with J gene TRBJ2-2, with 8 bases identical to TRBD2. The CDR3 extends over 16 amino acids. Germline V gene sequence: CDR1 SGHRS, CDR2 YFSETQ. The V segment lost 3 bases and the J segment 5 bases; nucleotides outside the gene matches: 9. DNA of the CDR3: TGCGCCAGCAGCTCGGGGGGGCGAAAGGGAACCGGGGAGCTGTTTTTT. Translated, it gives CASSSGGRKGTGELFF. Based on the CDR3 plus reference TRBV5-1 and TRBJ2-2, the full variable domain is KAGVTQTPRYLIKTRGQQVTLSCSPISGHRSVSWYQQTPGQGLQFLFEYFSETQRNKGNFPGRFSGRQFSNSRSEMNVSTLELGDSALYLCASSSGGRKGTGELFFGEGSRLTVL.

The rearrangement uses TRBV7-2 and TRBJ2-7, with 9 bases fitting TRBD1. CDR1 and CDR2 from the germline V gene are SGHTA and FQGNSA. Trimming took 3 bases from V and 0 from J; bases not matched to a gene: 3. The CDR3 loop spans 15 amino acids. The CDR3 loop is CASSFGQGSSYEQYF. In DNA form, the CDR3 reads TGTGCCAGCAGCTTCGGACAGGGGAGCTCCTACGAGCAGTACTTC.

This clone was seen only once. This rearrangement joins TRBV7-3 to TRBJ1-1; 10 bases are a match to TRBD1. V was clipped by 3 bases and J by 4 bases; unmatched bases: 5. This CDR3 spans 15 amino acids. Germline V CDR1 and CDR2: SGHTA, FQGTGA. The CDR3 region is CASSFPGQGITEAFF. The DNA of the CDR3 is TGTGCCAGCAGCTTTCCGGGACAGGGGATCACTGAAGCTTTCTTT.

This chain joins TRBV23-1 and TRBJ2-2; tentative D call: TRBD1 (5 bases). TRBV23-1 is classed as an ORF, of uncertain function. This CDR3 spans 14 amino acids. Trimming took 11 bases from V and 4 from J, leaving 17 bases between them. CDR3 sequence reads: CAWGTGELTGELFF. CDR3 in DNA: TGCGCCTGGGGCACAGGAGAACTCACCGGGGAGCTGTTTTTT.

This sequence joins TRBV12-2 and TRBJ1-5. TRBV12-2 is shown as a pseudogene. The CDR3 runs 15 residues. The CDR3 reads CASRLGVRSNQPQHF. CDR3 DNA: TGTGCAAGTCGCTTAGGGGTGCGCAGCAATCAGCCCCAGCATTTT.

This rearrangement joins TRBV27 to TRBJ2-3, with D possibly TRBD2 on 5 matching bases. Trimming removed 3 bases at V and 1 base at J, with 8 bases between. Germline CDR1 MNHEY, CDR2 SMNVEV (reference sequence). The CDR3 runs to 14 residues. The CDR3 DNA reads as TGTGCCAGCAGTTTCTTGCGGGGCACAGATACGCAGTATTTT. Its translation is CASSFLRGTDTQYF.